This TCR beta chain originates from a study of shared clonotypes between healthy human individuals. Study findings and constraints: Naive subsets generally had larger estimated richness than memory subsets. All-four-donor shared clonotypes had higher generation probabilities than non-shared clonotypes did.

Here immunoSEQ multiplex PCR was the method, and the copy in TCRdb shows in-frame clones only, minus some. The sample has 2 million to 2.5 million clones; more than 85% are singletons. There are 12 residues in the CDR3. Germline values: CDR1 SNHLY, CDR2 FYNNEI. The V end lost 3 bases, the J end lost 8 bases, and 10 bases lay between the germline ends. A word on this clone: As yet, its antigen is unknown.

CD45RA-negative memory and CD45RA+ naive subsets were split from the CD4+ cells. The sample was naive CD4+ T cells from PBMCs. The subset denotes: CD45RA+ positively selected. The chain joins TRBV2 to TRBJ1-2, with D possibly matching TRBD1 (6 bases). The TCR was taken from a man between 18 and 35 years old in good health. Some clones in this sample may be carry-over from other donors' samples. In DNA form, the CDR3 reads TGTGCCAGCAGTGAGGGGGCCTCGGGCTACACCTTC. Translated: CASSEGASGYTF.